The entry below gives a single T cell receptor beta chain sequence along with its context. Its antigen is unknown. A junction boundary mismatches the germline segment, possibly from a read error. This CDR3 is built from 16 residues. Germline values: CDR1 MNHEY, CDR2 SVGAGI. This record comes from a study of tumor and adjacent non-tumor tissue in lung cancer. About the study: On average, productive TCRbeta reads reached about 4.4 million per sample.

Findings and limits, study-wide: In normal lung, the top 100 clones were significantly more dominant than in tumor. Patients with more diverse tumor TCRs had worse survival.

This sample's RNA came from whole unsorted tissue. More than 3 cm separated this lung sample from the edge of the tumor. The library came from three nested PCR rounds adapted from ARM-PCR protocols. TCRdb called the multiplex PCR reads again in MiXCR, with one record for every CDR3 protein. The table has over 100,000 distinct CDR3 sequences, 60% to 65% seen once. The chain employs TRBV6-5 and TRBJ2-1; 9 bases map to TRBD2. This clonotype originated in a man in his sixties with non-small cell lung cancer. The material sequenced was distant non-tumor lung tissue. For the CDR3, the DNA is TGTGCCAGCAGTTACTCGGGCGGGAGGGCCCACGATGAGCAATTCTTC. Its protein is CASSYSGGRAHDEQFF.